This is a list of T cell receptor beta chains from one sample in a study of T cell responses to AZD1222 COVID-19 vaccine. Sequenced by immunoSEQ multiplex PCR; TCRdb stores in-frame clones only, minus some. Among over 130,000 clones listed, roughly nine tenths were seen once. The sample in question was peripheral blood, obtained 28 days after the second AZD1222 dose. The receptors come from an adult who received the AZD1222 COVID-19 vaccine. The CDR3 runs from the conserved cysteine through the conserved F or W. Each record gives: D gene, J gene, clone size, V gene, CDR3 DNA, CDR3 protein. D genes are given only for firm matches. A row's size may be missing; if present it is once, few, many or a size class.

d_call: TRBD1
j_call: TRBJ1-1
clone_size: NA
v_call: TRBV5-1
cdr3_nt: TGCGCCAGCAGCCGAAATGTAAGGCAGGGGGCGGCTGAAGCTTTCTTT
cdr3_aa: CASSRNVRQGAAEAFF

d_call: NA
j_call: TRBJ1-2
clone_size: NA
v_call: TRBV12-3/TRBV12-4
cdr3_nt: TGTGCCAGCAGTTTAATGAAGGTCGAGGGCTACACCTTC
cdr3_aa: CASSLMKVEGYTF

d_call: TRBD2
j_call: TRBJ2-2
clone_size: NA
v_call: TRBV7-9
cdr3_nt: TGTGCCAGCAGCCAAGCGGGGGGACGAGAGAACACCGGGGAGCTGTTTTTT
cdr3_aa: CASSQAGGRENTGELFF

d_call: NA
j_call: TRBJ1-2
clone_size: NA
v_call: TRBV6-5
cdr3_nt: TGTGCCAGCAGGACAGGCACCACACTATATGGCTACACCTTC
cdr3_aa: CASRTGTTLYGYTF

d_call: NA
j_call: TRBJ1-2
clone_size: NA
v_call: TRBV19
cdr3_nt: TGTGCCAGTAGCCGGGACCTCCTGGCCCCTAACTATGGCTACACCTTC
cdr3_aa: CASSRDLLAPNYGYTF

d_call: TRBD1
j_call: TRBJ1-1
clone_size: NA
v_call: TRBV7-9
cdr3_nt: TGTGCCAGCCTCCCGAGGCAGGGGGCGAACACTGAAGCTTTCTTT
cdr3_aa: CASLPRQGANTEAFF

d_call: NA
j_call: TRBJ2-1
clone_size: NA
v_call: TRBV27
cdr3_nt: TGTGCCAGCAGTTTCGCGCGGGCCCGGGGCGATGAGCAGTTCTTC
cdr3_aa: CASSFARARGDEQFF

d_call: NA
j_call: TRBJ2-7
clone_size: once
v_call: TRBV6-5
cdr3_nt: TGTGCCAGCAGAATGGCAGGAGGCTCCTACGAGCAGTACTTC
cdr3_aa: CASRMAGGSYEQYF

d_call: NA
j_call: TRBJ1-6
clone_size: NA
v_call: TRBV6-6
cdr3_nt: TGTGCCAGCCTGGGTTCTCTCAATTCACCCCTCCACTTT
cdr3_aa: CASLGSLNSPLHF

d_call: NA
j_call: TRBJ2-6
clone_size: NA
v_call: TRBV3-1/TRBV3-2
cdr3_nt: TGTGCCAGCAGCCAAGATCTTAGAGGGGCTGGGGCCAACGTCCTGACTTTC
cdr3_aa: CASSQDLRGAGANVLTF

d_call: TRBD1
j_call: TRBJ1-3
clone_size: NA
v_call: TRBV30
cdr3_nt: TGTGCCTGGAGTCAGACAGGGCTCCGAAACACCATATATTTT
cdr3_aa: CAWSQTGLRNTIYF

d_call: TRBD1
j_call: TRBJ1-6
clone_size: NA
v_call: TRBV3-1/TRBV3-2
cdr3_nt: TGTGCCAGCAGCCAAGTGGCGACAGGGTCCTATAATTCACCCCTCCACTTT
cdr3_aa: CASSQVATGSYNSPLHF

d_call: NA
j_call: TRBJ1-1
clone_size: NA
v_call: TRBV10-3
cdr3_nt: TGTGCCATCAGTGCGACAGAAATGAACACTGAAGCTTTCTTT
cdr3_aa: CAISATEMNTEAFF

d_call: TRBD1
j_call: TRBJ1-2
clone_size: NA
v_call: TRBV10-2
cdr3_nt: TGCGCCAGCAGGGGGACAGGGCGGGGCTATGGCTACACCTTC
cdr3_aa: CASRGTGRGYGYTF

d_call: TRBD1
j_call: TRBJ1-5
clone_size: NA
v_call: TRBV2
cdr3_nt: TGTGCCAGCAGGGGACAGGTGACGCTTCAGCCCCAGCATTTT
cdr3_aa: CASRGQVTLQPQHF

d_call: NA
j_call: TRBJ2-1
clone_size: NA
v_call: TRBV14
cdr3_nt: TGTGCCAGCAGCCAAGATCGTGGGACACCGTCCTACAATGAGCAGTTCTTC
cdr3_aa: CASSQDRGTPSYNEQFF

d_call: NA
j_call: TRBJ2-6
clone_size: NA
v_call: TRBV7-3
cdr3_nt: TGTGCCAGCAGCCAGGCAGGGTCGGGGGCCAACGTCCTGACTTTC
cdr3_aa: CASSQAGSGANVLTF

d_call: NA
j_call: TRBJ2-1
clone_size: NA
v_call: TRBV10-1
cdr3_nt: TGCGCCAGCAGGGCCAACAGTGGCAATGAGCAGTTCTTC
cdr3_aa: CASRANSGNEQFF

d_call: NA
j_call: TRBJ1-6
clone_size: NA
v_call: TRBV6-2/TRBV6-3
cdr3_nt: TGTGCCAGCAGCTTTACAGGGATCGGCTCCTATAATTCACCCCTCCACTTT
cdr3_aa: CASSFTGIGSYNSPLHF

d_call: NA
j_call: TRBJ2-2
clone_size: NA
v_call: TRBV7-2
cdr3_nt: TGTGCCAGCAGCTTAGTGGGAGCGAACACCGGGGAGCTGTTTTTT
cdr3_aa: CASSLVGANTGELFF

d_call: NA
j_call: TRBJ1-2
clone_size: NA
v_call: TRBV7-8
cdr3_nt: TGTGCCAGCAGCTTATCCTTAGAGCATGGCTACACCTTC
cdr3_aa: CASSLSLEHGYTF

d_call: NA
j_call: TRBJ1-4
clone_size: NA
v_call: TRBV6-6
cdr3_nt: TGTGCCAGCAGTTACAGACTTAATGAAAAACTGTTTTTT
cdr3_aa: CASSYRLNEKLFF

d_call: TRBD2
j_call: TRBJ2-7
clone_size: NA
v_call: TRBV10-2
cdr3_nt: TGCGCCAGCAGTATGGGACTAGCGGGAGGATCGGACGAGCAGTACTTC
cdr3_aa: CASSMGLAGGSDEQYF

d_call: NA
j_call: TRBJ2-5
clone_size: NA
v_call: TRBV7-3
cdr3_nt: TGTGCCAGCAGCCCCACGGGGCAAGAGACCCAGTACTTC
cdr3_aa: CASSPTGQETQYF

d_call: TRBD1
j_call: TRBJ1-2
clone_size: NA
v_call: TRBV30
cdr3_nt: TGTGCCTGGAGTGCGGGACAGGGCAATGGCTACACCTTC
cdr3_aa: CAWSAGQGNGYTF

d_call: NA
j_call: TRBJ1-2
clone_size: NA
v_call: TRBV28
cdr3_nt: TGTGCCAGCAGTTTAAATGGGGGATCCGGTAACTATGGCTACACCTTC
cdr3_aa: CASSLNGGSGNYGYTF

d_call: NA
j_call: TRBJ1-2
clone_size: NA
v_call: TRBV28
cdr3_nt: TGTGCCAGCAGGACAGCCTCTAGGGGAAGCGGCTACACCTTC
cdr3_aa: CASRTASRGSGYTF

d_call: NA
j_call: TRBJ2-1
clone_size: NA
v_call: TRBV18
cdr3_nt: TGTGCCAGCTCACCAGAGGGCACCTCCTACAATGAGCAGTTCTTC
cdr3_aa: CASSPEGTSYNEQFF

d_call: NA
j_call: TRBJ1-1
clone_size: NA
v_call: TRBV10-3
cdr3_nt: TGTGCCATCAGTGAGGCAGCCCTGGGGAACACTGAAGCTTTCTTT
cdr3_aa: CAISEAALGNTEAFF

d_call: TRBD1
j_call: TRBJ2-7
clone_size: once
v_call: TRBV6-6
cdr3_nt: TGTGCCAGCAGTTCGTCAACAGGGGTCGCCTACGAGCAGTACTTC
cdr3_aa: CASSSSTGVAYEQYF

d_call: NA
j_call: TRBJ1-2
clone_size: NA
v_call: TRBV11-2
cdr3_nt: TGTGCCAGCAGCTTAGGGCCGCTGTACTATGGCTACACCTTC
cdr3_aa: CASSLGPLYYGYTF

d_call: TRBD2
j_call: TRBJ2-1
clone_size: once
v_call: TRBV2
cdr3_nt: TGTGCCAGCAAGGGGGGACTAGCGGGAATTAGCTCCTACAATGAGCAGTTCTTC
cdr3_aa: CASKGGLAGISSYNEQFF

d_call: NA
j_call: TRBJ2-2
clone_size: NA
v_call: TRBV5-1
cdr3_nt: TGCGCCAGCAGCCCTACACATAACACCGGGGAGCTGTTTTTT
cdr3_aa: CASSPTHNTGELFF

d_call: NA
j_call: TRBJ1-1
clone_size: NA
v_call: TRBV6-2/TRBV6-3
cdr3_nt: TGTGCCAGCAGTTACTCAGGGTGGACTGAAGCTTTCTTT
cdr3_aa: CASSYSGWTEAFF

d_call: NA
j_call: TRBJ1-1
clone_size: NA
v_call: TRBV28
cdr3_nt: TGTGCCAGCTGGGCGGTGGGCACTGAAGCTTTCTTT
cdr3_aa: CASWAVGTEAFF

d_call: NA
j_call: TRBJ2-7
clone_size: NA
v_call: TRBV10-1
cdr3_nt: TGCGCCAGCAGTGATCCGGGGAGCTCCTACGAGCAGTACTTC
cdr3_aa: CASSDPGSSYEQYF

d_call: NA
j_call: TRBJ1-6
clone_size: NA
v_call: TRBV15
cdr3_nt: TGTGCCACCAGCAGAGAGTCACTACTATATTCACCCCTCCACTTT
cdr3_aa: CATSRESLLYSPLHF

d_call: TRBD2
j_call: TRBJ2-7
clone_size: NA
v_call: TRBV18
cdr3_nt: TGTGCCAGCTCACCCACTAGCGGGAGTTACGAGCAGTACTTC
cdr3_aa: CASSPTSGSYEQYF

d_call: NA
j_call: TRBJ2-2
clone_size: NA
v_call: TRBV5-5
cdr3_nt: TGTGCCAGCAGCTTGGCCACAGGGTCCGGGGAGCTGTTTTTT
cdr3_aa: CASSLATGSGELFF

d_call: NA
j_call: TRBJ2-7
clone_size: NA
v_call: TRBV5-5
cdr3_nt: TGTGCCAGCAGGACTGGTCCTGCGGGACAAGTTTACGAGCAGTACTTC
cdr3_aa: CASRTGPAGQVYEQYF

d_call: NA
j_call: TRBJ1-6
clone_size: NA
v_call: TRBV7-8
cdr3_nt: TGTGCCAGCAGCCTAAGGAGGGGCGACAATTCACCCCTCCACTTT
cdr3_aa: CASSLRRGDNSPLHF

d_call: TRBD1
j_call: TRBJ2-5
clone_size: few
v_call: TRBV6-5
cdr3_nt: TGTGCCAGCAGACACGGGACAGTGCAAGAGACCCAGTACTTC
cdr3_aa: CASRHGTVQETQYF

d_call: NA
j_call: TRBJ2-1
clone_size: NA
v_call: TRBV7-3
cdr3_nt: TGTGCCAGCAGCTCTAGTAAGGGCCTAAGCTCCTACAATGAGCAGTTCTTC
cdr3_aa: CASSSSKGLSSYNEQFF

d_call: NA
j_call: TRBJ1-1
clone_size: NA
v_call: TRBV28
cdr3_nt: TGTGCCAGCAGCCTATCGTCGGTGAACACTGAAGCTTTCTTT
cdr3_aa: CASSLSSVNTEAFF

d_call: NA
j_call: TRBJ2-2
clone_size: few
v_call: TRBV19
cdr3_nt: TGTGCCAGTTCCGAACTCGGGGCCGGGGAGCTGTTTTTT
cdr3_aa: CASSELGAGELFF

d_call: TRBD1
j_call: TRBJ2-1
clone_size: NA
v_call: TRBV4-3
cdr3_nt: TGCGCCAGCAGCCAAGGTAATAGCGGAGGACAGGGGGGTGAGCAGTTCTTC
cdr3_aa: CASSQGNSGGQGGEQFF

d_call: NA
j_call: TRBJ1-2
clone_size: few
v_call: TRBV18
cdr3_nt: TGTGCCAGCTCACCAACCGGTTACTATGGCTACACCTTC
cdr3_aa: CASSPTGYYGYTF

d_call: TRBD1
j_call: TRBJ2-7
clone_size: NA
v_call: TRBV11-3
cdr3_nt: TGTGCCAGCAGCCGAAGGACAGGCCCTTCCTACGAGCAGTACTTC
cdr3_aa: CASSRRTGPSYEQYF

d_call: TRBD1
j_call: TRBJ2-2
clone_size: NA
v_call: TRBV3-1/TRBV3-2
cdr3_nt: TGTGCCAGCAGCCTCGGGACAGTGAACACCGGGGAGCTGTTTTTT
cdr3_aa: CASSLGTVNTGELFF